This is a list of T cell receptor beta chains from one sample in a study of T-cell reconstitution after alpha-beta-depleted transplantation in children. TCRdb passed the PCR reads through MiXCR, listing each CDR3 protein once. The data hold approximately 210,000 distinct CDR3 sequences, with 13% to 15% observed a single time. The sequencing used PBMCs from the stem cell graft donor, collected from the stem cell graft. These receptors were collected from a human donor who donated a stem cell graft to a child with acute lymphoblastic leukemia. Both conserved end residues are part of each CDR3. The D gene is left open where the match is weak. Only part of the rows carry a size: once, few, many, or a class if the clone is expanded.

V	length	size	J	D	DNA	CDR3
TRBV7-9	16	NA	TRBJ1-4	NA	TGTGCCAGCAGCACCGGACAGACAGCAACTAATGAAAAACTGTTTTTT	CASSTGQTATNEKLFF
TRBV10-3	14	many	TRBJ1-1	NA	TGTGCCATCAGTGCGGTTAGCCGGAACACTGAAGCTTTCTTT	CAISAVSRNTEAFF
TRBV5-1	15	many	TRBJ2-3	NA	TGCGCCAGCAGCTTGGTAGGGGCGGACATGGATACGCAGTATTTT	CASSLVGADMDTQYF
TRBV20-1	18	many	TRBJ2-5	TRBD1	TGCAGTGCCAGAGCCGTCCCGGGACAGGGGGCCAGCCAAGAGACCCAGTACTTC	CSARAVPGQGASQETQYF
TRBV12-3/TRBV12-4	15	NA	TRBJ2-1	TRBD2	TGTGCCACCTGGACTAGCGGAGACTCCTACAATGAGCAGTTCTTC	CATWTSGDSYNEQFF
TRBV20-1	13	many	TRBJ1-6	NA	TGCAGTGCTAGAGATCCGGGGACTTCACCCCTCCACTTT	CSARDPGTSPLHF
TRBV9	13	many	TRBJ1-3	NA	TGTGCCAGCAGCGTAGGGGGTCCGAACACCATATATTTT	CASSVGGPNTIYF
TRBV12-3/TRBV12-4	15	many	TRBJ2-1	NA	TGTGCCAGCACTTCCATAGCGGACCTTATCAATGAGCAGTTCTTC	CASTSIADLINEQFF
TRBV7-6	15	many	TRBJ2-7	TRBD2	TGTGCCAGCAGCTTAGAGCCTAGCGGAAACTACGAGCAGTACTTC	CASSLEPSGNYEQYF
TRBV5-1	16	many	TRBJ2-3	NA	TGCGCCAGCAGCTTGGCCCACGGGAGACGTACAGATACGCAGTATTTT	CASSLAHGRRTDTQYF
TRBV7-7	15	NA	TRBJ2-7	NA	TGTGCCAGCACACGTATGAAGGGGGGAGACTACGAGCAGTACTTC	CASTRMKGGDYEQYF
TRBV4-1	19	many	TRBJ2-7	TRBD2	TGCGCCAGCAGCCAAGACCCCGTAGCTCTAGCGGGAGATGGTTACGAGCAGTACTTC	CASSQDPVALAGDGYEQYF